This T cell receptor (beta chain) was sequenced during a study of blood T cells in healthy people across ages. Notes on the study in general: Diversity was higher, and naive CD4+ cells more numerous, in long-lived donors than in aged donors. Shifts in expanded clonotypes may have been confounded by donor CMV status, which was unknown.

Total RNA amounts of at least 5 micrograms were extracted per sample. A second PCR, run for about 7 to 11 cycles, used a sample-barcoded 5' primer plus a J-beta primer mix. CDR3-containing paired-end reads numbered at least 2.5 million in each sample. TCRdb re-derived calls from the 5' RACE reads in MiXCR, one entry per CDR3 protein. The table includes about 780,000 distinct CDR3 sequences, about half detected once. This CDR3 has 16 amino acids. Per the germline V gene, CDR1 is SGHTA and CDR2 is FQGNSA. Trimming at V came to 6 bases and at J to 0 bases, leaving 11 bases not matched to a gene. Comments on this clonotype: Antigen: not known.

This chain connects TRBV7-2 to TRBJ2-7; 7 bases map to TRBD1. The source material was blood. The receptor's source is an elderly man in good health. CDR3 amino acids: CASSPRPGQPSYEQYF. The CDR3 DNA is TGTGCCAGCAGTCCCCGCCCGGGACAGCCCTCCTACGAGCAGTACTTC. Based on the CDR3 plus reference TRBV7-2 and TRBJ2-7, the full variable domain is GAGVSQSPSNKVTEKGKDVELRCDPISGHTALYWYRQSLGQGLEFLIYFQGNSAPDKSGLPSDRFSAERTGGSVSTLTIQRTQQEDSAVYLCASSPRPGQPSYEQYFGPGTRLTVT.